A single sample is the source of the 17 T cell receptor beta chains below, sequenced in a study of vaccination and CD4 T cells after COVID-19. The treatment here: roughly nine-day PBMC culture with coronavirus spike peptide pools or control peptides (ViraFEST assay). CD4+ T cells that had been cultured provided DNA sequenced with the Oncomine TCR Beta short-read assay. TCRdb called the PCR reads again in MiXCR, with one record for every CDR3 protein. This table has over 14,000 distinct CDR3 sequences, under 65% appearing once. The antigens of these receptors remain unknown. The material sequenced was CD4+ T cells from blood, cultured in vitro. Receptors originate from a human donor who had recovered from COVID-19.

The CDR3 coding sequence is TGCGCCAGCAGCCCTGACAGGGTCAAATCACCCCTCCACTTT. Translated, it gives CASSPDRVKSPLHF. The chain recombines TRBV5-1 with TRBJ1-6; 7 bases match TRBD1. V lost 4 bases to trimming and J lost 10 bases; unmatched junction nucleotides: 8. The CDR3 extends over 14 amino acids. The germline CDR1 and CDR2 sequences are SGHRS and YFSETQ.

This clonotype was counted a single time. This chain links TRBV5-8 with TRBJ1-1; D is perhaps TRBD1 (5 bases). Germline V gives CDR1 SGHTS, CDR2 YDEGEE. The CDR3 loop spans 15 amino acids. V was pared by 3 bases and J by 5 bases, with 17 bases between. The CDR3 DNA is TGTGCCAGCAGCTCCTACGGCGGGGGGGGGACTGAAGCTTTCTTT. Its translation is CASSSYGGGGTEAFF.

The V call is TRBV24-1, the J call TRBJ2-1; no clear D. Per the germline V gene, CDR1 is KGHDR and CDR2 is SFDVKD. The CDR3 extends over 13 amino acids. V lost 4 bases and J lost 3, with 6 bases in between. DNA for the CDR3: TGTGCCACCAGTGAGGGCAGCTACAATGAGCAGTTCTTC. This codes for CATSEGSYNEQFF.

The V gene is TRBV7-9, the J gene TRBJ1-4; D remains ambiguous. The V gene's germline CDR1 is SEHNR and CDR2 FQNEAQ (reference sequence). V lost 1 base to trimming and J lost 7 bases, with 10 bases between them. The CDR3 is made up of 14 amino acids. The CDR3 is CASSLVLDTEKLFF. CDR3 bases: TGTGCCAGCAGCTTAGTACTCGATACTGAAAAACTGTTTTTT.

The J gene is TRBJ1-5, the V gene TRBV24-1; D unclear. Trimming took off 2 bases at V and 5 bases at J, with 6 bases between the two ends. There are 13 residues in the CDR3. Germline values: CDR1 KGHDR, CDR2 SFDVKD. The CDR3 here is CATSDWGDQPQHF. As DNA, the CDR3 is TGTGCCACCAGTGATTGGGGAGATCAGCCCCAGCATTTT.

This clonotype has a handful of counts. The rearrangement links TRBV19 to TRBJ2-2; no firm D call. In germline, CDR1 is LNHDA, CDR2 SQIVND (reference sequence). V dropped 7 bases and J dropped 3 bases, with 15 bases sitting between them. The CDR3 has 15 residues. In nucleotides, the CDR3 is TGTGCCAGTACTACGGGCGAGTACTACACCGGGGAGCTGTTTTTT. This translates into CASTTGEYYTGELFF. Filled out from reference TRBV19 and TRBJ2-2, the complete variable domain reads DGGITQSPKYLFRKEGQNVTLSCEQNLNHDAMYWYRQDPGQGLRLIYYSQIVNDFQKGDIAEGYSVSREKKESFPLTVTSAQKNPTAFYLCASTTGEYYTGELFFGEGSRLTVL.

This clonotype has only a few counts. DNA for the CDR3: TGTGCCAGTAGTATAGATCCCGGGACAGGGGGGCTTGCTGAAGCTTTCTTT. Encoded protein: CASSIDPGTGGLAEAFF. The chain links TRBV19 to TRBJ1-1; 11 nucleotides agree with TRBD1. Germline assignment: CDR1 LNHDA and CDR2 SQIVND (reference sequence). The length of the CDR3 is 17 residues. V gave up 0 bases and J gave up 6 bases; unmatched junction bases: 9.

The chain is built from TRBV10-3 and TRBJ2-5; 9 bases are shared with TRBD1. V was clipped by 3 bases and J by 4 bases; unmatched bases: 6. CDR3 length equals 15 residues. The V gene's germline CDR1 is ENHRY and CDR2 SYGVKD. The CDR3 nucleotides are TGTGCCATCAGTGACCTGACAGGGGGAGGAGAGACCCAGTACTTC. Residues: CAISDLTGGGETQYF.

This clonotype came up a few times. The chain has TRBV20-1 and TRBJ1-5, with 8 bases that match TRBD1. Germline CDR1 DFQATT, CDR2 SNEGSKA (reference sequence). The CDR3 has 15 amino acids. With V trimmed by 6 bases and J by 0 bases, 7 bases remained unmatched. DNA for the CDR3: TGCAGTGCCAGTTCAGGGGGCAGTAGCAATCAGCCCCAGCATTTT. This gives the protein CSASSGGSSNQPQHF.

CDR3 nucleotides: TGTGCCAGCAGCTTAGCGGGACTACCCTACAATGAGCAGTTCTTC. This sequence encodes CASSLAGLPYNEQFF. This chain joins TRBV7-8 and TRBJ2-1; 7 positions agree with TRBD2. This CDR3 has 15 residues. Losses at the gene ends were 0 bases for V and 2 bases for J; bases not matched to a gene: 1. Germline lookup yields CDR1 SGHVS and CDR2 FQNEAQ.

This CDR3 reads CASRREQGVVGGGTDTQYF. DNA for the CDR3: TGTGCCAGCAGGCGCGAACAGGGGGTGGTAGGAGGCGGCACAGATACGCAGTATTTT. This chain uses TRBV27 with TRBJ2-3; 8 nucleotides align to TRBD1. The CDR3 loop spans 19 amino acids. V shed 6 bases and J 1 base; nucleotides not matched to a gene: 18. CDR1 and CDR2 from the germline V gene are MNHEY and SMNVEV (reference sequence).

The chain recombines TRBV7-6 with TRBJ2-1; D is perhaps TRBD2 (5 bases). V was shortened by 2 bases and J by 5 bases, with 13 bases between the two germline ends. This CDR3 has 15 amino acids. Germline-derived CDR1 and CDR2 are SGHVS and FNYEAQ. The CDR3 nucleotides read TGTGCCAGCAGCTTACTAGCCGGGGTGGACAATGAGCAGTTCTTC. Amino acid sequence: CASSLLAGVDNEQFF.

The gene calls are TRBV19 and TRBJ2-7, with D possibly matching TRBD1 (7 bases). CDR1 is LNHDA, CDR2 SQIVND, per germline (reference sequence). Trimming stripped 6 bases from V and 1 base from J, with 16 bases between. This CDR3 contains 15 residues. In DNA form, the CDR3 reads TGTGCCAGTAGGTCCGCGGGACAGCCGTCCTACGAGCAGTACTTC. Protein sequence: CASRSAGQPSYEQYF.

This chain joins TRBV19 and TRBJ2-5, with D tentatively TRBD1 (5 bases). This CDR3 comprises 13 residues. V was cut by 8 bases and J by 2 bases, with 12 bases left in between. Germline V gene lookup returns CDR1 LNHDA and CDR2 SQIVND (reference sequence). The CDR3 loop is CASRSGPQETQYF. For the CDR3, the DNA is TGTGCCAGTCGTTCAGGGCCTCAAGAGACCCAGTACTTC.

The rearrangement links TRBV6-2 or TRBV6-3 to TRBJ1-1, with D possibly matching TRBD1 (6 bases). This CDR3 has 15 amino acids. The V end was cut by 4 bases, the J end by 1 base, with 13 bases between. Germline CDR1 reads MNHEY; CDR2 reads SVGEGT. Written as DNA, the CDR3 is TGTGCCAGCAGTTCCCCACAGGGAAGGAACACTGAAGCTTTCTTT. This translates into CASSSPQGRNTEAFF.

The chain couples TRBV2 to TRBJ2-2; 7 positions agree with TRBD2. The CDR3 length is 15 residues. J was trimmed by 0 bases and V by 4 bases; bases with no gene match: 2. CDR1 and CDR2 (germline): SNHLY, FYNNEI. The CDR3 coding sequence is TGTGCCAGCAGTGCCGGGAGGACGAACACCGGGGAGCTGTTTTTT. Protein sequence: CASSAGRTNTGELFF.

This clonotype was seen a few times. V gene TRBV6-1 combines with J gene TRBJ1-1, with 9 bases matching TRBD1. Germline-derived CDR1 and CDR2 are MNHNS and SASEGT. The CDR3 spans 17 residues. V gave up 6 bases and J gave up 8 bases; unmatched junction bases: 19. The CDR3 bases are TGTGCCAGCAGCCGACGATCCGAGGACAGGGGAAGGATAGAAGCTTTCTTT. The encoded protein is CASSRRSEDRGRIEAFF.